These 25 T cell receptor beta chains originate from one sample sequenced in a study of shared clonotypes between healthy human individuals. Sequenced by immunoSEQ multiplex PCR; TCRdb stores in-frame clones only, minus some. This table holds 2 million to 2.5 million clones, approximately 93% found once. The sample was naive CD4+ T cells from PBMCs. Subset meaning: CD45RA+ positively selected. These receptors were collected from a man aged 18 to 30 in good health. Some clones in this sample may be carry-over from other donors' samples.

V is TRBV6-1 and J is TRBJ1-3; TRBD1 might be the D (5 bases). V lost 7 bases and J lost 3, with 16 bases in between. The length of the CDR3 is 15 residues. The V gene's germline CDR1 is MNHNS and CDR2 SASEGT. The CDR3 region is CASNDWGPGGNTIYF. The DNA of the CDR3 is TGTGCCAGCAATGATTGGGGCCCTGGTGGAAACACCATATATTTT.

The chain joins TRBV14 to TRBJ2-5; D is perhaps TRBD2 (5 bases). CDR3 size: 14 residues. The germline V gene encodes CDR1 SGHDN and CDR2 FVKESK. The V gene lost 0 bases and the J gene lost 4 bases, with 9 bases spanning the gap. Written as DNA, the CDR3 is TGTGCCAGCAGCCAAGATCATCGGGGAGAGACCCAGTACTTC. Encoded protein: CASSQDHRGETQYF.

Of note for this clone: The sample contains more than one DNA sequence encoding this CDR3. This sequence joins TRBV28 and TRBJ1-5; 7 bases agree with TRBD1. V trimming: 4 bases; J trimming: 0 bases; junction bases outside the gene matches: 3. CDR1 is MDHEN and CDR2 is SYDVKM in the germline V gene. The CDR3 extends over 15 amino acids. CDR3 residues: CASSWDRDSNQPQHF. CDR3 sequence (DNA): TGTGCCAGCAGTTGGGACAGAGATAGCAATCAGCCCCAGCATTTT.

The chain combines TRBV5-1 with TRBJ2-7, with 8 bases aligning to TRBD1. The germline V gene encodes CDR1 SGHRS and CDR2 YFSETQ. V shed 4 bases, J shed 2 bases, and the junction held 5 bases outside the gene matches. The CDR3 is 14 amino acids. This CDR3 reads CASSARTGPYEQYF. CDR3 coding DNA: TGCGCCAGCAGCGCACGGACAGGGCCCTACGAGCAGTACTTC.

CDR3 DNA sequence: TGTGCCAGCAGCCAAAGGGGGGGCTTTAGCTATGGCTACACCTTC. Protein: CASSQRGGFSYGYTF. The chain has TRBV4-2 and TRBJ1-2; TRBD1 is a possible D gene (6 bases). The CDR3 contains 15 residues. The V and J ends lost 2 bases and 4 bases respectively, with 14 bases between them. CDR1 and CDR2 (germline): LGHNA, YNFKEQ.

The J gene is TRBJ2-1, the V gene TRBV6-5, with TRBD2 matching over 11 bases. The V segment lost 3 bases and the J segment 8 bases; nucleotides outside the gene matches: 3. Germline CDR1 and CDR2: MNHEY and SVGAGI. The CDR3 extends over 14 amino acids. The CDR3 is CASSYTSGSYEQFF. CDR3 DNA sequence: TGTGCCAGCAGTTATACTAGCGGGAGCTATGAGCAGTTCTTC.

The chain links TRBV5-1 to TRBJ2-2; tentative D call: TRBD1 (6 bases). With 6 bases removed from V and 0 bases from J, the gap between germline ends came to 12 bases. The CDR3 contains 15 residues. Germline-derived CDR1 and CDR2 are SGHRS and YFSETQ. The CDR3 DNA sequence: TGCGCCAGCACTCGGGACACAGCGAACACCGGGGAGCTGTTTTTT. As protein: CASTRDTANTGELFF.

V is TRBV11-3 and J is TRBJ2-1; 9 bases agree with TRBD2. The V gene's germline CDR1 is SGHNT and CDR2 YENEEA. With 2 bases clipped from V and 11 bases from J, the junction kept 7 bases outside the gene matches. The length of the CDR3 is 14 residues. The CDR3 nucleotides read TGTGCCAGCAGCTTAACCGCTAGCGGGATCAAGCAGTTCTTC. Translation: CASSLTASGIKQFF.

This rearrangement joins TRBV5-1 to TRBJ2-5, with 9 bases that match TRBD2. Losses at the gene ends were 0 bases for V and 5 bases for J; bases not matched to a gene: 8. Germline CDR1 and CDR2: SGHRS and YFSETQ. The CDR3 extends over 16 amino acids. CDR3 sequence (DNA): TGCGCCAGCAGCTTGGATGCGGGAGGGCCGGAGGAGACCCAGTACTTC. Translation gives CASSLDAGGPEETQYF.

This clone was observed a single time. The chain is built from TRBV30 and TRBJ2-3, with D tentatively TRBD1 (5 bases). Trimming left V 0 bases short and J 8 bases short, with 12 bases between. The CDR3 has 13 residues. Germline V gene data show CDR1 as GTSNPN and CDR2 as SVGIG (reference sequence). DNA for the CDR3: TGTGCCTGGAGTGTAGGGGATTCAGGTACGCAGTATTTT. Protein product: CAWSVGDSGTQYF.

With respect to this clone: The same CDR3 also results from other DNA sequences found in this sample. The rearrangement links TRBV28 to TRBJ1-3; a possible D gene is TRBD1 (5 bases). V was cut by 6 bases and J by 0 bases, with 12 bases left in between. The germline V gene has CDR1 MDHEN and CDR2 SYDVKM. The CDR3 is 15 residues long. CDR3 in amino acids: CASSLGGSSGNTIYF. CDR3 bases: TGTGCCAGCAGCCTCGGGGGGAGCTCTGGAAACACCATATATTTT.

The chain couples TRBV14 to TRBJ2-1; either TRBD1 or TRBD2 may supply D (5 bases each). Trimming took 4 bases from V and 8 from J, leaving 21 bases between them. The length of the CDR3 is 16 residues. Germline CDR1 is SGHDN and CDR2 is FVKESK. As DNA, the CDR3 is TGTGCCAGCAGCCTACCGTGGGGCGCCGGGGTCCATGAGCAGTTCTTC. The encoded protein is CASSLPWGAGVHEQFF.

The chain carries TRBV23-1 and TRBJ2-7, with D perhaps given as TRBD1 or TRBD2 (5 bases each). TRBV23-1 is filed as an ORF, its function uncertain. Trimming stripped 2 bases from V and 2 bases from J, with 10 bases between. The CDR3 is 14 amino acids. The CDR3 bases are TGCGCCAGCAGTCAAAAGGGACGGCCCTACGAGCAGTACTTC. Its protein is CASSQKGRPYEQYF.

The chain employs TRBV25-1 and TRBJ1-2, with 9 bases matching TRBD1. CDR1 and CDR2 from the germline V gene are MGHDK and SYGVNS. After removal of 5 bases from V and 4 bases from J, the junction contained 14 bases not matched to a gene. The CDR3 is 17 residues long. This CDR3 reads CASSPQGGQGPIYGYTF. The CDR3 bases are TGTGCCAGCAGTCCCCAGGGGGGACAGGGTCCGATCTATGGCTACACCTTC.

The gene calls are TRBV27 and TRBJ2-2; tentative D call: TRBD1 (5 bases). There are 13 residues in the CDR3. The germline V and J ends were trimmed by 10 bases and 4 bases, with 13 bases remaining between them. The V gene's germline CDR1 is MNHEY and CDR2 SMNVEV (reference sequence). CDR3 sequence reads: CATQGQGTGELFF. The CDR3 DNA sequence: TGTGCCACTCAAGGTCAGGGCACCGGGGAGCTGTTTTTT.

J is TRBJ1-3 and V is TRBV9; D is possibly TRBD1 (6 bases). This CDR3 is built from 16 residues. CDR1 is SGDLS and CDR2 is YYNGEE in the germline V gene. Trimming left V 5 bases short and J 0 bases short, with 15 bases between. CDR3 sequence reads: CASRKGDTSSGNTIYF. The DNA of the CDR3 is TGTGCCAGCAGGAAAGGGGACACAAGCTCTGGAAACACCATATATTTT. The variable domain in full, with the rest retrieved from reference TRBV9 and TRBJ1-3, is DSGVTQTPKHLITATGQRVTLRCSPRSGDLSVYWYQQSLDQGLQFLIQYYNGEERAKGNILERFSAQQFPDLHSELNLSSLELGDSALYFCASRKGDTSSGNTIYFGEGSWLTVV.

The chain combines TRBV28 with TRBJ2-5; the D gene could be TRBD1 or TRBD2 (6 bases each). The J call could be wrong; TRBJ2-7 is a better fit for the DNA end. The CDR3 is 13 residues long. Germline V lookup: CDR1 MDHEN, CDR2 SYDVKM. CDR3 sequence: CASRLEGAYEQYF. CDR3 sequence (DNA): TGTGCCAGCAGGCTGGAGGGGGCCTACGAGCAGTACTTC.

The genes are TRBV7-9 and TRBJ1-3; D gene ambiguous. CDR1 is SEHNR and CDR2 is FQNEAQ in the germline V gene (reference sequence). V shed 4 bases and J shed 0 bases, with 16 bases lying between them. CDR3 length: 17 amino acids. CDR3 sequence reads: CASSSRPGSLSGNTIYF. CDR3 in DNA: TGTGCCAGCAGCTCACGGCCCGGCAGCCTCTCTGGAAACACCATATATTTT.

CDR3 amino acids: CASSIRDLGGGELFF. In nucleotides, the CDR3 is TGTGCCAGTAGTATAAGGGACTTGGGAGGCGGGGAGCTGTTTTTT. J is TRBJ2-2 and V is TRBV19; D perhaps matches TRBD2 (6 bases). Trimming left V 2 bases short and J 7 bases short, with 14 bases between. The CDR3 sequence is 15 residues long. Per the germline V gene, CDR1 is LNHDA and CDR2 is SQIVND (reference sequence).

This rearrangement joins TRBV19 to TRBJ1-2; 7 positions agree with TRBD1. The CDR3 consists of 18 residues. Losses at the gene ends were 2 bases for V and 3 bases for J; bases not matched to a gene: 15. Germline V lookup: CDR1 LNHDA, CDR2 SQIVND (reference sequence). CDR3 DNA: TGTGCCAGTAGTATATTTTCTTCGAGACAGGGCAACCACTATGGCTACACCTTC. Residues: CASSIFSSRQGNHYGYTF.

This clone was counted only a few times. Within the sample, other DNA sequences also encode this same CDR3. V and J are TRBV4-1 and TRBJ1-2, with 7 bases identical to TRBD1. V was pared by 1 base and J by 5 bases, with 4 bases of the junction left unmatched. From germline, CDR1 is MGHRA and CDR2 YSYEKL. The CDR3 loop spans 14 amino acids. The CDR3 bases are TGCGCCAGCAGCCAAGGGGACAGACCGTATGGCTACACCTTC. Translation gives CASSQGDRPYGYTF.

This clone was found once. The chain links TRBV19 to TRBJ2-1; no clear D gene. The V and J ends lost 1 base and 6 bases respectively, with 10 bases between them. There are 14 residues in the CDR3. The germline V gene has CDR1 LNHDA and CDR2 SQIVND (reference sequence). CDR3 in DNA: TGTGCCAGTAGTATAGTTCTCCCCCCCAATGAGCAGTTCTTC. This sequence encodes CASSIVLPPNEQFF.

This clone has only one observation. At the DNA level, this CDR3 is encoded by other sequences in the same sample as well. The V gene is TRBV7-3, the J gene TRBJ2-1, with TRBD2 matching 9 bases. V lost 0 bases and J lost 5; bases outside the gene matches: 2. Germline CDR1 SGHTA, CDR2 FQGTGA. The CDR3 is made up of 15 amino acids. The CDR3 is CASSLTSGRDNEQFF. The CDR3 region has the DNA TGTGCCAGCAGCTTAACTAGCGGGAGAGACAATGAGCAGTTCTTC.

The chain is built from TRBV11-2 and TRBJ2-7; 10 nucleotides align to TRBD1. The V and J ends lost 3 bases and 1 base, in that order; junction bases with no gene match: 3. CDR1 and CDR2 (germline): SGHAT, FQNNGV. The CDR3 consists of 15 residues. CDR3 nucleotides: TGTGCCAGCAGCTTTGGGGACAGGGGATCCTACGAGCAGTACTTC. Translating gives CASSFGDRGSYEQYF.

The rearrangement joins TRBV27 to TRBJ2-1, with D maybe TRBD2 (5 bases). The germline CDR1 and CDR2 sequences are MNHEY and SMNVEV (reference sequence). V was pared by 2 bases and J by 4 bases, with 21 bases between. The CDR3 covers 18 residues. DNA for the CDR3: TGTGCCAGCAGTTTAGATCATCGGAGTAGCGCAAAATACAATGAGCAGTTCTTC. Amino acid sequence: CASSLDHRSSAKYNEQFF.